Listed below are T cell receptor beta chains from one sample, sequenced in a study of T cells in Graves' hyperthyroidism and ophthalmopathy. TCRdb recomputed calls from the multiplex PCR reads with MiXCR, one row per CDR3 protein. Found here are under 650,000 distinct CDR3 sequences, roughly 16% of them singletons; the top ten hold approximately 3.9%. Sequences were obtained from blood. The receptors were gathered from a woman aged 30 to 39 with Graves' hyperthyroidism. Both conserved end residues are part of each CDR3. The D gene is left open where the match is weak. Clone size appears in some rows only: once, few, many, or a class for an expanded clone.

abundance: many; v_gene: TRBV20-1; d_gene: -; j_gene: TRBJ2-1; CDR3nt: TGCAGTGCTAGAGATATGCAAGTCTACAATGAGCAGTTCTTC; CDR3aa: CSARDMQVYNEQFF
abundance: -; v_gene: TRBV15; d_gene: TRBD2; j_gene: TRBJ2-5; CDR3nt: TGTGCCACCAGCAGAGATTTCAGCGGGAGGGGGAAGACCCAGTACTTC; CDR3aa: CATSRDFSGRGKTQYF
abundance: few; v_gene: TRBV30; d_gene: TRBD1; j_gene: TRBJ2-7; CDR3nt: TGTGCCTGGACAGGGGGCCAAGACTACGAGCAGTACTTC; CDR3aa: CAWTGGQDYEQYF
abundance: -; v_gene: TRBV6-1; d_gene: -; j_gene: TRBJ1-3; CDR3nt: TGTGCCAGCAAGGAGTACTCTGGAAACACCATATATTTT; CDR3aa: CASKEYSGNTIYF
abundance: many; v_gene: TRBV27; d_gene: TRBD2; j_gene: TRBJ2-7; CDR3nt: TGTGCCAGCAGTTTTAGCGGGAGCGAGCAGTACTTC; CDR3aa: CASSFSGSEQYF
abundance: few; v_gene: TRBV6-5; d_gene: -; j_gene: TRBJ1-2; CDR3nt: TGTGCCAGCAGTTACTACGGGGGCCTCTATGGCTACACCTTC; CDR3aa: CASSYYGGLYGYTF
abundance: many; v_gene: TRBV6-1; d_gene: -; j_gene: TRBJ2-7; CDR3nt: TGTGCCAGCAGTGAAAGTCAGGGGATCTACTCCTACGAGCAGTACTTC; CDR3aa: CASSESQGIYSYEQYF
abundance: -; v_gene: TRBV6-1; d_gene: -; j_gene: TRBJ2-3; CDR3nt: TGTGCCAGCAGCTATCCCACAGATGCGCAGTATTTT; CDR3aa: CASSYPTDAQYF
abundance: many; v_gene: TRBV2; d_gene: TRBD2; j_gene: TRBJ2-5; CDR3nt: TGTGCCAGCAAGGGGCCTTGGGCTAGCGGGGTCCAAGAGACCCAGTACTTC; CDR3aa: CASKGPWASGVQETQYF
abundance: -; v_gene: TRBV20-1; d_gene: TRBD1; j_gene: TRBJ1-4; CDR3nt: TGCAGTGCTAGGGAGACAGGGTATAATGAAAAACTGTTTTTT; CDR3aa: CSARETGYNEKLFF
abundance: many; v_gene: TRBV11-3; d_gene: -; j_gene: TRBJ2-3; CDR3nt: TGTGCCAGCAGCCCTGGTGGGGAGAACACAGATACGCAGTATTTT; CDR3aa: CASSPGGENTDTQYF
abundance: -; v_gene: TRBV7-2; d_gene: TRBD2; j_gene: TRBJ2-5; CDR3nt: TGTGCCAGCAGCTCCATGGGGCTGCGGGAGGCGAGGGAGACCCACTACTTC; CDR3aa: CASSSMGLREARETHYF
abundance: -; v_gene: TRBV9; d_gene: -; j_gene: TRBJ2-3; CDR3nt: TGTGCCAGCAGCGTTAATAGACAGGACCACACAGATACGCAGTATTTT; CDR3aa: CASSVNRQDHTDTQYF
abundance: -; v_gene: TRBV10-3; d_gene: -; j_gene: TRBJ1-2; CDR3nt: TGTGCCATCAGTGAGTCAACGGACTTCTATGGCTACACCTTC; CDR3aa: CAISESTDFYGYTF
abundance: few; v_gene: TRBV4-3; d_gene: -; j_gene: TRBJ2-1; CDR3nt: TGCGCCAGCAGCCAAGGGGAGCGTCGGAATGAGCAGTTCTTC; CDR3aa: CASSQGERRNEQFF
abundance: many; v_gene: TRBV6-1; d_gene: -; j_gene: TRBJ2-1; CDR3nt: TGTGCCAGCAGTGATACGGACAACAATGAGCAGTTCTTC; CDR3aa: CASSDTDNNEQFF
abundance: -; v_gene: TRBV7-2; d_gene: -; j_gene: TRBJ2-2; CDR3nt: TGTGCCAGCAGCTTGGGTTTCGGGAGAGGGCTACAAACCGGGGAGCTGTTTTTT; CDR3aa: CASSLGFGRGLQTGELFF
abundance: few; v_gene: TRBV5-6; d_gene: -; j_gene: TRBJ1-1; CDR3nt: TGTGCCAGCAGCTTGGCAGGGAAGAGGCCTGAAGCTTTCTTT; CDR3aa: CASSLAGKRPEAFF
abundance: many; v_gene: TRBV2; d_gene: TRBD1; j_gene: TRBJ2-7; CDR3nt: TGTGCCAGCAGTGCGGGACAGGGGGCGAACGAGCAGTACTTC; CDR3aa: CASSAGQGANEQYF
abundance: -; v_gene: TRBV13; d_gene: TRBD2; j_gene: TRBJ2-5; CDR3nt: TGTGCCAGCAGCCCGGGACTAGCGGGGGGACCTCAAGAGACCCAGTACTTC; CDR3aa: CASSPGLAGGPQETQYF
abundance: few; v_gene: TRBV5-1; d_gene: -; j_gene: TRBJ2-1; CDR3nt: TGCGCCAGCAGCTTGGCTCTGGCCGTGAATGAGCAGTTCTTC; CDR3aa: CASSLALAVNEQFF
abundance: few; v_gene: TRBV7-3; d_gene: -; j_gene: TRBJ2-2; CDR3nt: TGTGCCAGCCGAAAGCTCGGAGGGCCCACCGGGGAGCTGTTTTTT; CDR3aa: CASRKLGGPTGELFF
abundance: many; v_gene: TRBV28; d_gene: -; j_gene: TRBJ2-1; CDR3nt: TGTGCCAGCAGTTTATCCAGTTGGGAGGTGGAGAATGAGCAGTTCTTC; CDR3aa: CASSLSSWEVENEQFF
abundance: many; v_gene: TRBV20-1; d_gene: -; j_gene: TRBJ2-2; CDR3nt: TGCAGTGCTAGAGCTCGGAGAGGGTACGGGGAGCTGTTTTTT; CDR3aa: CSARARRGYGELFF
abundance: few; v_gene: TRBV14; d_gene: -; j_gene: TRBJ2-7; CDR3nt: TGTGCCAGCAGCCAAGATTCCACCACCTACGAGCAGTACTTC; CDR3aa: CASSQDSTTYEQYF
abundance: many; v_gene: TRBV6-1; d_gene: TRBD1; j_gene: TRBJ2-5; CDR3nt: TGTGCCAGCAGCGAGGCCCAATACAGGGGGCGGGAGACCCAGTACTTC; CDR3aa: CASSEAQYRGRETQYF
abundance: many; v_gene: TRBV2; d_gene: TRBD2; j_gene: TRBJ2-1; CDR3nt: TGTGCCAGCCCTGGACTAGCGGGAGTGATTGATGAGCAGTTCTTC; CDR3aa: CASPGLAGVIDEQFF
abundance: -; v_gene: TRBV6-2/TRBV6-3; d_gene: -; j_gene: TRBJ1-3; CDR3nt: TGTGCCAGCAGTTACCCCCAGGACAGTACCTCTGGAAACACCATATATTTT; CDR3aa: CASSYPQDSTSGNTIYF
abundance: many; v_gene: TRBV3-1; d_gene: TRBD1; j_gene: TRBJ1-1; CDR3nt: TGTGCCAGCAGCCAAGATCGAGCGACAGGGCGGACCTTTGAAGCTTTCTTT; CDR3aa: CASSQDRATGRTFEAFF
abundance: many; v_gene: TRBV7-2; d_gene: -; j_gene: TRBJ2-1; CDR3nt: TGTGCCAGCAGCTTAGAGAGTAACCTAATTGGCAATGAGCAGTTCTTC; CDR3aa: CASSLESNLIGNEQFF
abundance: many; v_gene: TRBV6-5; d_gene: -; j_gene: TRBJ2-7; CDR3nt: TGTGCCAGCAGTTACTCGCGGGGTGCCTACGAGCAGTACTTC; CDR3aa: CASSYSRGAYEQYF
abundance: -; v_gene: TRBV6-1; d_gene: -; j_gene: TRBJ1-6; CDR3nt: TGTGCCAGCACGGGCGGTTCACCCCTCCACTTT; CDR3aa: CASTGGSPLHF
abundance: -; v_gene: TRBV30; d_gene: -; j_gene: TRBJ1-2; CDR3nt: TGTGCCTGGAGTTCAGGGGTTTTCTATGGCTACACCTTC; CDR3aa: CAWSSGVFYGYTF
abundance: few; v_gene: TRBV7-9; d_gene: TRBD1; j_gene: TRBJ1-2; CDR3nt: TGTGCCAGCAGCCCACCAGGGGGGTCTTCCTATGGCTACACCTTC; CDR3aa: CASSPPGGSSYGYTF
abundance: many; v_gene: TRBV12-3/TRBV12-4; d_gene: TRBD1; j_gene: TRBJ2-7; CDR3nt: TGTGCCAGCAGTCCCAGCTTTGGGACAGGGGAGAGGGAGCAGTACTTC; CDR3aa: CASSPSFGTGEREQYF
abundance: -; v_gene: TRBV13; d_gene: TRBD1; j_gene: TRBJ1-1; CDR3nt: TGTGCCAGCAGCGCACCCGGGACAGGGGGGTTGAACACTGAAGCTTTCTTT; CDR3aa: CASSAPGTGGLNTEAFF
abundance: many; v_gene: TRBV11-2; d_gene: -; j_gene: TRBJ1-1; CDR3nt: TGTGCCAGCAAACTCATGGACGGGAACACTGAAGCTTTCTTT; CDR3aa: CASKLMDGNTEAFF
abundance: few; v_gene: TRBV3-1; d_gene: -; j_gene: TRBJ2-3; CDR3nt: TGTGCCAGCAGCCCAGACGCTGGGGCAGGAACGCAGTATTTT; CDR3aa: CASSPDAGAGTQYF
abundance: many; v_gene: TRBV7-9; d_gene: TRBD1; j_gene: TRBJ2-7; CDR3nt: TGTGCCAGCAGCTTAGAGGGGGCAGGATACGAGCAGTACTTC; CDR3aa: CASSLEGAGYEQYF
abundance: many; v_gene: TRBV2; d_gene: TRBD1; j_gene: TRBJ1-3; CDR3nt: TGTGCCAGCAGCCGGGACAGGGGGGGCGGAAACACCATATATTTT; CDR3aa: CASSRDRGGGNTIYF
abundance: few; v_gene: TRBV12-3/TRBV12-4; d_gene: -; j_gene: TRBJ1-5; CDR3nt: TGTGCCAGCAGCGAAGGGCTACCCAATCAGCCCCAGCATTTT; CDR3aa: CASSEGLPNQPQHF